These 7 T cell receptor beta chains share one sample of origin, sequenced in a study of blood T cell repertoires in COVID-19. Libraries were prepared by immunoSEQ multiplex PCR; TCRdb keeps only in-frame clonotypes and omits some of them. The sample includes 120,000 to 150,000 clones, 88% of them seen just once. What was sequenced was peripheral blood. The receptors originated from a human donor with COVID-19, enrolled during active disease. The donor label of this sample is uncertain.

This chain connects TRBV3-1 (or the pseudogene TRBV3-2) to TRBJ1-2, with 12 positions matching TRBD1. CDR1 LGHDT and CDR2 YNNKEL come from the germline V gene (reference sequence). V was pared by 3 bases and J by 2 bases, with 7 bases of the junction left unmatched. The CDR3 spans 17 residues. The CDR3 sequence: CASSHAPGTGGNYGYTF. The CDR3 DNA sequence: TGTGCCAGCAGCCATGCCCCCGGGACAGGGGGCAACTATGGCTACACCTTC.

The chain has TRBV12-5 and TRBJ2-1; TRBD2 agrees at 8 bases. The CDR3 is 15 residues long. Looked up from germline, CDR1 is LGHNT and CDR2 is FRNRAP. V dropped 0 bases and J dropped 8; count of bases not matched to a gene: 6. CDR3 nucleotides: TGTGCTAGTGGTTTGGTACTGGCCGGGGGGGATGAGCAGTTCTTC. Translating it yields CASGLVLAGGDEQFF. The full variable domain, with the rest looked up from reference TRBV12-5 and TRBJ2-1, is DARVTQTPRHKVTEMGQEVTMRCQPILGHNTVFWYRQTMMQGLELLAYFRNRAPLDDSGMPKDRFSAEMPDATLATLKIQPSEPRDSAVYFCASGLVLAGGDEQFFGPGTRLTVL.

This chain links TRBV4-1 with TRBJ2-7; D gene uncertain. This CDR3 region has 17 residues. Germline CDR1 reads MGHRA; CDR2 reads YSYEKL. Trimming cost V 4 bases and J 4 bases, with 23 bases left between them. DNA for the CDR3: TGCGCCAGCAGCCCTCCCGCGCTACAGCCGAAATTGTACGAGCAGTACTTC. Translating it yields CASSPPALQPKLYEQYF.

The rearrangement joins TRBV5-1 to TRBJ1-5, with 8 bases matching TRBD1. V dropped 0 bases and J dropped 7; count of bases not matched to a gene: 6. The CDR3 length is 15 residues. The germline V gene has CDR1 SGHRS and CDR2 YFSETQ. CDR3 coding DNA: TGCGCCAGCAGCTTGGCGGGGGACAGGACCCAGCCCCAGCATTTT. Translated, it gives CASSLAGDRTQPQHF.

The sample holds one count of this clone. V is TRBV10-3 and J is TRBJ2-7; 8 bases match TRBD1. The germline gives CDR1 ENHRY, CDR2 SYGVKD. This CDR3 contains 13 residues. V lost 6 bases and J lost 3; bases outside the gene matches: 4. The CDR3, as DNA: TGTGCCATCAGCAAACAGGGGGGCTACGAGCAGTACTTC. This gives the protein CAISKQGGYEQYF.

The chain carries TRBV7-9 and TRBJ2-7; 9 bases map to TRBD1. The CDR3 totals 14 residues. The germline gives CDR1 SEHNR, CDR2 FQNEAQ (reference sequence). V shed 5 bases and J 5 bases; nucleotides not matched to a gene: 7. CDR3 nucleotide sequence: TGTGCCAGCAGCGCAACCGGGACAGGGAACGAGCAGTACTTC. Its protein product is CASSATGTGNEQYF.

CDR3 in amino acids: CASSPAGQISPLHF. The DNA of the CDR3 is TGCGCCAGCAGCCCGGCGGGTCAGATATCACCCCTCCACTTT. The gene calls are TRBV5-1 and TRBJ1-6, with D unclear. Trimming shortened V by 4 bases and J by 10 bases, and 15 bases separated the two germline ends. Germline loops: CDR1 SGHRS, CDR2 YFSETQ. This CDR3 comprises 14 residues.